The next 20 T cell receptor beta chains were all read from a single sample in a study of blood T cell repertoires in COVID-19. Sequencing used immunoSEQ multiplex PCR; TCRdb keeps in-frame clones, though not all of them. The repertoire has 60,000 to 75,000 clones, 85% of them found once; the top ten carry roughly 32%. What was sequenced was peripheral blood. The receptors derive from a woman at least 80 years old with active or convalescent COVID-19.

The chain employs TRBV6-2 or TRBV6-3 and TRBJ2-5, with 15 bases aligning to TRBD2. The germline gives CDR1 MNHEY, CDR2 SVGEGT. CDR3 length: 16 amino acids. The V and J ends lost 5 bases and 5 bases, in that order; junction bases with no gene match: 6. CDR3 region: CASSRGLAGGLETQYF. DNA of the CDR3: TGTGCCAGCAGTCGCGGACTAGCGGGGGGGCTTGAGACCCAGTACTTC.

This clone turned up a few times. The J gene is TRBJ1-4, the V gene TRBV19; D is uncertain. V lost 7 bases to trimming and J lost 8 bases, with 14 bases between them. Germline CDR1 is LNHDA and CDR2 is SQIVND (reference sequence). This CDR3 region has 13 residues. This CDR3 is CASTARGREKLFF. The CDR3 DNA reads TGTGCCAGTACGGCCCGGGGAAGGGAAAAACTGTTTTTT.

The chain is built from TRBV20-1 and TRBJ2-4; D remains unclear. Germline CDR1 and CDR2: DFQATT and SNEGSKA (reference sequence). The CDR3 sequence is 11 residues long. Trimming cost V 2 bases and J 15 bases, with 14 bases left between them. The CDR3 loop is CSARIGPTGYF. The DNA of the CDR3 is TGCAGTGCTAGAATAGGCCCAACGGGGTACTTC.

V usage is TRBV9 and J usage is TRBJ2-3; D remains ambiguous. CDR3 length equals 16 residues. V was clipped by 0 bases and J by 5 bases, with 16 bases between them. The germline gives CDR1 SGDLS, CDR2 YYNGEE. Here the CDR3 reads CASSVGPTVGRDTQYF. The CDR3 nucleotides are TGTGCCAGCAGCGTAGGCCCCACTGTCGGTAGAGATACGCAGTATTTT.

The rearrangement joins TRBV5-8 to TRBJ1-2; possible D gene TRBD1, 6 bases. Deletions cut 2 bases from V and 4 bases from J, with 15 bases between. Germline CDR1 SGHTS, CDR2 YDEGEE. This CDR3 is 15 amino acids long. The CDR3 nucleotides are TGTGCCAGCAGCTTTAGGGGACAACGACTCTATGGCTACACCTTC. This codes for CASSFRGQRLYGYTF.

The V call is TRBV18, the J call TRBJ1-1; the match to TRBD1 covers 7 bases. V lost 3 bases to trimming and J lost 8 bases; unmatched junction nucleotides: 9. CDR1 and CDR2 (germline): KGHSH, LQKENI. This CDR3 is 14 amino acids long. The CDR3 bases are TGTGCCAGCTCACCTCCCCCAGGGGGTGCGGAAGCTTTCTTT. Translating it yields CASSPPPGGAEAFF.

J is TRBJ1-1 and V is TRBV11-2, with 10 bases aligning to TRBD1. The CDR3 loop spans 15 amino acids. From germline, CDR1 is SGHAT and CDR2 FQNNGV. The trim removed 0 bases at V and 10 bases at J, leaving 8 bases unmatched. The CDR3 region has the DNA TGTGCCAGCAGCTTAGATGGGACCGGACAGGGGGGAGCTTTCTTT. Its translation: CASSLDGTGQGGAFF. The full variable domain, with the rest looked up from reference TRBV11-2 and TRBJ1-1, is EAGVAQSPRYKIIEKRQSVAFWCNPISGHATLYWYQQILGQGPKLLIQFQNNGVVDDSQLPKDRFSAERLKGVDSTLKIQPAKLEDSAVYLCASSLDGTGQGGAFFGQGTRLTVV.

The chain carries TRBV6-5 and TRBJ1-1; the match to TRBD1 covers 8 bases. CDR3 length equals 15 residues. The V gene's germline CDR1 is MNHEY and CDR2 SVGAGI. The junction had 10 bases not matched to a gene; V was cut back by 6 bases and J by 4 bases. CDR3 region: CASRPPTGGSTEAFF. CDR3 sequence (DNA): TGTGCCAGCAGACCCCCTACAGGGGGTAGCACTGAAGCTTTCTTT.

This chain connects TRBV3-1 (or the pseudogene TRBV3-2) to TRBJ1-2; TRBD1 matches at 9 bases. Per germline, CDR1 LGHDT and CDR2 YNNKEL (reference sequence). CDR3 length: 14 amino acids. After removal of 6 bases from V and 8 bases from J, the junction contained 10 bases not matched to a gene. DNA for the CDR3: TGTGCCAGCAGTCCGGACAGGGGACCGTCCGGCTACACCTTC. This encodes CASSPDRGPSGYTF.

V gene TRBV9 combines with J gene TRBJ1-2, with TRBD1 matching 7 bases. Looked up from germline, CDR1 is SGDLS and CDR2 is YYNGEE. V lost 4 bases, J lost 1 base, and 4 bases stayed unmatched. The length of the CDR3 is 14 residues. The CDR3 nucleotides read TGTGCCAGCAGCCCGTGGGACAGTAACTATGGCTACACCTTC. Translation gives CASSPWDSNYGYTF.

Written as DNA, the CDR3 is TGTGCCAGCAGCTTCGTTAAGGGTGGACAGGGGACCTATGGCTACACCTTC. Residues: CASSFVKGGQGTYGYTF. The V and J genes are TRBV11-2 and TRBJ1-2; 9 bases match TRBD1. Per germline, CDR1 SGHAT and CDR2 FQNNGV. V shed 3 bases and J 4 bases; nucleotides not matched to a gene: 12. This CDR3 region has 17 residues.

The V gene is TRBV6-5, the J gene TRBJ2-7; a weak D match, TRBD1 (6 bases). The germline CDR1 and CDR2 sequences are MNHEY and SVGAGI. V was cut by 7 bases and J by 3 bases, with 10 bases left in between. There are 12 residues in the CDR3. The CDR3 is CASMGAYYEQYF. The CDR3 coding sequence is TGTGCCAGCATGGGGGCCTACTACGAGCAGTACTTC.

This chain uses TRBV19 with TRBJ1-4; D call uncertain. Germline V gene sequence: CDR1 LNHDA, CDR2 SQIVND (reference sequence). This CDR3 comprises 12 residues. Between the trimmed V and J ends, which lost 5 bases and 10 bases, there was a span of 11 bases. The CDR3 region is CASSSTVGKLFF. The CDR3 nucleotides read TGTGCCAGTAGTTCCACAGTGGGAAAACTGTTTTTT.

V and J are TRBV6-5 and TRBJ1-5, with D maybe TRBD1 (5 bases). The V gene's germline CDR1 is MNHEY and CDR2 SVGAGI. The V end was cut by 7 bases, the J end by 6 bases, with 19 bases between. There are 15 residues in the CDR3. The CDR3 DNA sequence: TGTGCCAGCACGTGGGAGGGGCTATCGAGTCAGCCCCAGCATTTT. Its protein product is CASTWEGLSSQPQHF.

The J gene is TRBJ1-5, the V gene TRBV6-2 or TRBV6-3, with TRBD1 identical over 8 bases. V was pared by 0 bases and J by 5 bases, with 9 bases of the junction left unmatched. The germline V gene has CDR1 MNHEY and CDR2 SVGEGT. The CDR3 runs 17 residues. CDR3 coding DNA: TGTGCCAGCAGTTACTCGAGAGGCAGGGGGCTGTATCAGCCCCAGCATTTT. This sequence encodes CASSYSRGRGLYQPQHF.

The J gene is TRBJ2-1, the V gene TRBV18, with TRBD2 matching 10 bases. V shed 2 bases, J shed 7 bases, and the junction held 8 bases outside the gene matches. Germline lookup yields CDR1 KGHSH and CDR2 LQKENI. CDR3 length: 16 residues. The CDR3: CASSPSIAGGNNEQFF. CDR3 nucleotide sequence: TGTGCCAGCTCACCAAGTATAGCGGGGGGAAATAATGAGCAGTTCTTC.

V is TRBV7-8 and J is TRBJ1-4, with a possible D match to TRBD1 (5 bases). The germline V gene has CDR1 SGHVS and CDR2 FQNEAQ. V was shortened by 6 bases and J by 7 bases, with 21 bases between the two germline ends. This CDR3 contains 16 residues. Here the CDR3 reads CASRPGGGSGGEKLFF. The CDR3 bases are TGTGCCAGCAGACCAGGCGGGGGATCGGGTGGTGAAAAACTGTTTTTT.

The gene calls are TRBV24-1 and TRBJ2-7; possibly TRBD2 for D (7 bases). The germline gives CDR1 KGHDR, CDR2 SFDVKD. V lost 9 bases and J 5 bases, leaving 28 bases between the germline ends. CDR3 length equals 17 residues. The CDR3 protein is CATRWRGGSSWFDEQYF. The CDR3 DNA sequence: TGTGCCACCCGGTGGAGGGGGGGGTCCTCCTGGTTCGACGAGCAGTACTTC.

This chain links TRBV20-1 with TRBJ2-3; TRBD1 aligns across 7 bases. Germline loops: CDR1 DFQATT, CDR2 SNEGSKA (reference sequence). V dropped 3 bases and J dropped 2; count of bases not matched to a gene: 11. CDR3 length: 16 amino acids. CDR3 loop: CSASSPGQDHTDTQYF. Written as DNA, the CDR3 is TGCAGTGCTAGTTCCCCTGGACAGGACCACACAGATACGCAGTATTTT.

The chain combines TRBV6-5 with TRBJ2-5, with D unresolved. Between the trimmed V and J ends, which lost 4 bases and 4 bases, there was a span of 16 bases. This CDR3 is built from 15 residues. Germline V gene data show CDR1 as MNHEY and CDR2 as SVGAGI. The DNA for the CDR3 is TGTGCCAGCAGTTTTTCCGTAGAGTCCGCAGAGACCCAGTACTTC. Protein product: CASSFSVESAETQYF.